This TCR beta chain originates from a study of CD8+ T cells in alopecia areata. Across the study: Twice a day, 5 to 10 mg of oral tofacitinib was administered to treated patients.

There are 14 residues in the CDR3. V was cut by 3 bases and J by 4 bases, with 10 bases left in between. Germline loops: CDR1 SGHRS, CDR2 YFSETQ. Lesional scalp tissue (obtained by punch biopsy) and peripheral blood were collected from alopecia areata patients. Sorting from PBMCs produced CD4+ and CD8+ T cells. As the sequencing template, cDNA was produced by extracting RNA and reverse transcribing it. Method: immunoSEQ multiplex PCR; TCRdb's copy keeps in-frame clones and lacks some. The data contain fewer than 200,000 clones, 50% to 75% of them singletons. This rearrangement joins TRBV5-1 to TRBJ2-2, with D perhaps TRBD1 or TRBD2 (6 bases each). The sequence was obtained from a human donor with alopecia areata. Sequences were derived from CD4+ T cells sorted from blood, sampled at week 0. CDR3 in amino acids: CASSSRGATGELFF. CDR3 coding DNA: TGCGCCAGCAGCTCAAGGGGGGCCACCGGGGAGCTGTTTTTT.